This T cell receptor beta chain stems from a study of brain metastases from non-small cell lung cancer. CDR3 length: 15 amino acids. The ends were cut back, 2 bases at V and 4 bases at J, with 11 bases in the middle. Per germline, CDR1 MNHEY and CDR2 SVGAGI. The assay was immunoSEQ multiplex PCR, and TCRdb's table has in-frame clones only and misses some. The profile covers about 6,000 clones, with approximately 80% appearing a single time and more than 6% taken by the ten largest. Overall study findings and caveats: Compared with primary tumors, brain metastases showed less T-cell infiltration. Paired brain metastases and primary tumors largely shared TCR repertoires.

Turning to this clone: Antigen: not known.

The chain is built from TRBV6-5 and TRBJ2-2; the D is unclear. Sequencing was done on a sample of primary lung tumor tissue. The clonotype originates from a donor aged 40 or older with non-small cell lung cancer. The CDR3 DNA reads TGTGCCAGCAGTTACCAGATTATGGGCACCGGGGAGCTGTTTTTT. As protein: CASSYQIMGTGELFF.